The rows below give T cell receptor beta chains drawn from one sample of a study of blood T cell repertoires in COVID-19. Sequencing used immunoSEQ multiplex PCR; TCRdb keeps in-frame clones, though not all of them. The sample includes around 70,000 clones, 75% to 90% of them seen just once. Sequencing input: peripheral blood. Receptors originate from a man aged 50 or older with COVID-19, enrolled during active disease. CDR3s include the opening cysteine and the closing phenylalanine or tryptophan. Fields, in order: D gene, J gene, clone size, V gene, CDR3 DNA, CDR3 protein. D genes are given only for firm matches. Not all rows give a size; the values are once, few, many and, for expanded clones, a class.

D gene: TRBD2
J gene: TRBJ2-7
clone size: NA
V gene: TRBV5-1
CDR3 DNA: TGCGCCAGCAGCTTGGGTCAGCGGGGGATCTCCTACGAGCAGTACTTC
CDR3 protein: CASSLGQRGISYEQYF

D gene: NA
J gene: TRBJ2-7
clone size: NA
V gene: TRBV2
CDR3 DNA: TGTGCCCTCTTGGCAGACGGACAAACCTACGAGCAGTACTTC
CDR3 protein: CALLADGQTYEQYF

D gene: TRBD2
J gene: TRBJ2-7
clone size: few
V gene: TRBV4-1
CDR3 DNA: TGCGCCAGCAGCCCTGGACTAGCGGGGCGGTCCCACGAGCAGTACTTC
CDR3 protein: CASSPGLAGRSHEQYF

D gene: TRBD1
J gene: TRBJ1-5
clone size: NA
V gene: TRBV2
CDR3 DNA: TGTGCCAGCAGTGAATGGGCAGGGGGGAATCAGCCCCAGCATTTT
CDR3 protein: CASSEWAGGNQPQHF

D gene: TRBD1
J gene: TRBJ2-7
clone size: NA
V gene: TRBV5-3
CDR3 DNA: TGTGCCAGAAGCTTGGCGCAATCTAAAGGCGACAGGGCCGGCGAGCAGTACTTC
CDR3 protein: CARSLAQSKGDRAGEQYF

D gene: NA
J gene: TRBJ1-1
clone size: NA
V gene: TRBV7-3
CDR3 DNA: TGTGCCAGCAGGACGACAGGCGACACTGAAGCTTTCTTT
CDR3 protein: CASRTTGDTEAFF

D gene: NA
J gene: TRBJ2-7
clone size: NA
V gene: TRBV7-2
CDR3 DNA: TGTGCCAGCAGCTTGGGCCCAACTAGCTACGAGCAGTACTTC
CDR3 protein: CASSLGPTSYEQYF

D gene: TRBD2
J gene: TRBJ2-5
clone size: NA
V gene: TRBV19
CDR3 DNA: TGTGCCAGTACCACTAGCGGAGGGGAGACCCAGTACTTC
CDR3 protein: CASTTSGGETQYF

D gene: NA
J gene: TRBJ2-2
clone size: NA
V gene: TRBV27
CDR3 DNA: TGTGCCAGCAGTTTTATGAGATCGTCCGGGGAGCTGTTTTTT
CDR3 protein: CASSFMRSSGELFF

D gene: NA
J gene: TRBJ2-3
clone size: NA
V gene: TRBV11-3
CDR3 DNA: TGTGCCAGCAGCTTTGGAGGACTATCTTCTGATACGCAGTATTTT
CDR3 protein: CASSFGGLSSDTQYF

D gene: TRBD1
J gene: TRBJ1-1
clone size: NA
V gene: TRBV29-1
CDR3 DNA: TGCAGCGGACGACAGGGCGACACTGAAGCTTTCTTT
CDR3 protein: CSGRQGDTEAFF

D gene: NA
J gene: TRBJ2-1
clone size: NA
V gene: TRBV2
CDR3 DNA: TGTGCCAGCAACCTACAGAGGGGGAATGAGCAGTTCTTC
CDR3 protein: CASNLQRGNEQFF

D gene: NA
J gene: TRBJ2-3
clone size: NA
V gene: TRBV11-3
CDR3 DNA: TGTGCCAGCAGCTTCGGACAAAGGACAGATACGCAGTATTTT
CDR3 protein: CASSFGQRTDTQYF